This TCR beta chain emerged from a study of blood T cell repertoires in COVID-19. On the study more broadly: T cells, B-cell-depleted T cells, or PBMCs provided the cDNA or gDNA that served as material.

Sequenced by immunoSEQ multiplex PCR; TCRdb stores in-frame clones only, minus some. The profile shows 200,000 to 250,000 clones, roughly four fifths of them singletons. Trimming left V 3 bases short and J 0 bases short, with 9 bases between. Germline V lookup: CDR1 MNHNS, CDR2 SASEGT. The CDR3 loop spans 16 amino acids. The sample comprised peripheral blood. The source is a man aged 25 to 45 who had recovered from COVID-19. The chain couples TRBV6-1 to TRBJ2-6; D unresolved. In nucleotides, the CDR3 is TGTGCCAGCAGTGATATAGTTAACTCTGGGGCCAACGTCCTGACTTTC. It yields the protein CASSDIVNSGANVLTF.